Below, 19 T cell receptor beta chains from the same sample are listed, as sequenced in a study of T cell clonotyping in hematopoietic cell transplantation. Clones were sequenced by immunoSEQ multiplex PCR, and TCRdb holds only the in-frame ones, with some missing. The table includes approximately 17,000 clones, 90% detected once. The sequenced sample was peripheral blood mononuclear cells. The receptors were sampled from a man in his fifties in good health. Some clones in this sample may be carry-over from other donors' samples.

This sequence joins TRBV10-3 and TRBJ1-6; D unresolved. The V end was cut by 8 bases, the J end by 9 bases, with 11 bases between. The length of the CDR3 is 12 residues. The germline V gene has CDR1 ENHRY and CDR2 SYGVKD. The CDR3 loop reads CAIATEGSPLHF. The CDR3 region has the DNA TGTGCCATCGCGACCGAGGGTTCACCCCTCCACTTT.

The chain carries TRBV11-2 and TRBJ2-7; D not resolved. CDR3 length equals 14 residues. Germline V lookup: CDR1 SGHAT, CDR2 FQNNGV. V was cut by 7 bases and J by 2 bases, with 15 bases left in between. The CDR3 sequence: CASTRATQAYEQYF. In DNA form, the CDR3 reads TGTGCCAGCACCCGGGCAACGCAAGCCTACGAGCAGTACTTC.

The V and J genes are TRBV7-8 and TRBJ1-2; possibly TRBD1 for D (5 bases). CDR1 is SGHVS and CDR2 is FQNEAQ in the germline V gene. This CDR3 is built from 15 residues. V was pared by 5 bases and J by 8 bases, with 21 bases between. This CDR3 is CASSARGGLVGGYTF. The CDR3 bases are TGTGCCAGCAGCGCTCGGGGGGGTCTAGTGGGGGGCTACACCTTC.

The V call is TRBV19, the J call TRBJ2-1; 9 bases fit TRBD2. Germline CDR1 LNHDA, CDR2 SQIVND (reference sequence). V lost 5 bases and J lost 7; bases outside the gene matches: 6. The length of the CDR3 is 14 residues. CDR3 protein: CASSRSSGVNEQFF. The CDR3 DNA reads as TGTGCCAGTAGTCGGTCTAGCGGGGTTAATGAGCAGTTCTTC.

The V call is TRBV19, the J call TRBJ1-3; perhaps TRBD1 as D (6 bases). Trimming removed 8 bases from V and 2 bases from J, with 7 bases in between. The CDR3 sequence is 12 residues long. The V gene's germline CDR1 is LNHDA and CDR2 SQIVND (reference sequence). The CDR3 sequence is CASSGAGNTIYF. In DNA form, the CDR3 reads TGTGCCAGTTCAGGGGCTGGAAACACCATATATTTT.

CDR3 residues: CASSPHRVGGYTF. The DNA for the CDR3 is TGTGCCAGCAGCCCCCATAGGGTGGGTGGCTACACCTTC. The chain uses TRBV11-3 and TRBJ1-2; D is unresolved. This CDR3 contains 13 residues. The V and J ends lost 5 bases and 7 bases respectively, with 14 bases between them. Germline V gene lookup returns CDR1 SGHNT and CDR2 YENEEA.

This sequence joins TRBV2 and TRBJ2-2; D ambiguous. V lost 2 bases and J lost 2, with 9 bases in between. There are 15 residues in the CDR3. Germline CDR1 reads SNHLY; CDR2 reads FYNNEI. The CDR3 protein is CASSERQANTGELFF. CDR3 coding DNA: TGTGCCAGCAGTGAAAGACAAGCTAACACCGGGGAGCTGTTTTTT.

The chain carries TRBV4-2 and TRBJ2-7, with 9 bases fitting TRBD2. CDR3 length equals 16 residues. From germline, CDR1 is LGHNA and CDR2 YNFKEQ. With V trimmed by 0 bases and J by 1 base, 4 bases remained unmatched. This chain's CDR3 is CASSQDMLAGSYEQYF. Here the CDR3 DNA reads TGTGCCAGCAGCCAAGATATGCTAGCGGGGTCCTACGAGCAGTACTTC.

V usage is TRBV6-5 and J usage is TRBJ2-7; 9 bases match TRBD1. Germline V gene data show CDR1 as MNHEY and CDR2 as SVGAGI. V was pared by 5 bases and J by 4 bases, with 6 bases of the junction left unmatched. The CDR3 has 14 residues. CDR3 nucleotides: TGTGCCAGCAGTCCGTCGACAGGGGGGTACGAGCAGTACTTC. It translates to CASSPSTGGYEQYF.

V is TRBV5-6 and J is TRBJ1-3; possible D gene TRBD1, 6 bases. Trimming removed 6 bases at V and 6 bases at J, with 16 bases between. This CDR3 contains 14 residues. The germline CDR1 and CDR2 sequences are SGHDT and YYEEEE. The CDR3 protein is CASTRWGAENTIYF. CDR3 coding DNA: TGTGCCAGCACCAGATGGGGGGCGGAAAACACCATATATTTT.

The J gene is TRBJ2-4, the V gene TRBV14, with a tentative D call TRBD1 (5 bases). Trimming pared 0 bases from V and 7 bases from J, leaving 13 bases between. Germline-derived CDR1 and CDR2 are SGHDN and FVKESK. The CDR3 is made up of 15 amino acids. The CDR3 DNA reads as TGTGCCAGCAGCCAAGAGGGCAGGGATCTGAACATTCAGTACTTC. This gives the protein CASSQEGRDLNIQYF.

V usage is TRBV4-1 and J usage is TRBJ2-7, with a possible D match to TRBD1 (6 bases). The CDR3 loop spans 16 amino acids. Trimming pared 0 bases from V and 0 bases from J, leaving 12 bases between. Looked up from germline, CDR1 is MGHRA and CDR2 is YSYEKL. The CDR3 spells CASSQDLQGRSYEQYF. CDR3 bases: TGCGCCAGCAGCCAAGATCTCCAGGGGCGCTCCTACGAGCAGTACTTC.

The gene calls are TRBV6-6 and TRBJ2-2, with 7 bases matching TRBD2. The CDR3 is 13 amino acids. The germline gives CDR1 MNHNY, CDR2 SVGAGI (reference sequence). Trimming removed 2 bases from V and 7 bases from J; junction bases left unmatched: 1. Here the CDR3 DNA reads TGTGCCAGCAGTTACGAGCGGGGCGGGGAGCTGTTTTTT. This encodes CASSYERGGELFF.

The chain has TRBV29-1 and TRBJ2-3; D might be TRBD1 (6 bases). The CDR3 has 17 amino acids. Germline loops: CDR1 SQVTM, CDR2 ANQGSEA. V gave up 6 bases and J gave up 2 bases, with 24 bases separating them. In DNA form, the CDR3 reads TGCAGCGTCACCAGGGGTTCGGGCCGTGTTACCACAGATACGCAGTATTTT. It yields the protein CSVTRGSGRVTTDTQYF.

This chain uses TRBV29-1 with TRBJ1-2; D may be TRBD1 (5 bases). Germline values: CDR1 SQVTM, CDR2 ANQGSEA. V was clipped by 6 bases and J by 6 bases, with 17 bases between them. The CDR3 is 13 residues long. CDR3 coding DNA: TGCAGCGTGACCTCCACGGGGGGAGATGGCTACACCTTC. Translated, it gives CSVTSTGGDGYTF.

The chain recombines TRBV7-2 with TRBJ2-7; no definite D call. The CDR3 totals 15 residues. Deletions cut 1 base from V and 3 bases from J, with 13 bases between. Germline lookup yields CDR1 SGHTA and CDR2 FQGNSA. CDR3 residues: CASSLVHPLGYEQYF. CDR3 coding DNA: TGTGCCAGCAGCTTAGTGCACCCTTTGGGCTACGAGCAGTACTTC.

Here the CDR3 DNA reads TGTGCCAGCAGCAGACAGGGAATGGAGACCCAGTACTTC. It is translated as CASSRQGMETQYF. The chain combines TRBV5-4 with TRBJ2-5, with 7 nucleotides matching TRBD1. J gave up 5 bases and V 4 bases, and 5 bases lay outside the gene matches. This CDR3 region has 13 residues. Germline CDR1 and CDR2: SGHNT and YYREEE (reference sequence).

In DNA, the CDR3 is TGTGCCAGCTATGGAAGGGTTGGCACAGATACGCAGTATTTT. Amino acid sequence: CASYGRVGTDTQYF. V gene TRBV6-6 combines with J gene TRBJ2-3; D unresolved. V was trimmed by 8 bases and J by 1 base, leaving 13 bases between them. The CDR3 totals 14 residues. Germline CDR1 MNHNY, CDR2 SVGAGI (reference sequence).

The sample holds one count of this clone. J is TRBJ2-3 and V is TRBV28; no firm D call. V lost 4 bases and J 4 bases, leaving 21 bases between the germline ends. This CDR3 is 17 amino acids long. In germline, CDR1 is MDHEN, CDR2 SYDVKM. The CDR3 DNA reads TGTGCCAGCAGTTCCCGAAAAAGGATTACCTCCCCAGATACGCAGTATTTT. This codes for CASSSRKRITSPDTQYF.